The TCR beta chain described here comes from a study of blood T cell repertoires in COVID-19. For the study at large: Italy, Spain and the United States were the sources of the convalescent and acute COVID-19 samples.

The V end was cut by 5 bases, the J end by 0 bases, with 13 bases between. Germline assignment: CDR1 KGHDR and CDR2 SFDVKD. The CDR3 is 16 amino acids. Some clones are missing from TCRdb's copy, which holds only in-frame ones; the method was immunoSEQ multiplex PCR. The table shows about 210,000 clones, with about 91% occurring only once. This clonotype was obtained from a man aged 25-45 years with acute or convalescent COVID-19. Sequencing was carried out using peripheral blood. The chain links TRBV24-1 to TRBJ2-1; D might be TRBD2 (5 bases). CDR3 in amino acids: CATSASLGSSYNEQFF. CDR3 bases: TGTGCCACCAGTGCTTCGTTGGGGAGCTCCTACAATGAGCAGTTCTTC.